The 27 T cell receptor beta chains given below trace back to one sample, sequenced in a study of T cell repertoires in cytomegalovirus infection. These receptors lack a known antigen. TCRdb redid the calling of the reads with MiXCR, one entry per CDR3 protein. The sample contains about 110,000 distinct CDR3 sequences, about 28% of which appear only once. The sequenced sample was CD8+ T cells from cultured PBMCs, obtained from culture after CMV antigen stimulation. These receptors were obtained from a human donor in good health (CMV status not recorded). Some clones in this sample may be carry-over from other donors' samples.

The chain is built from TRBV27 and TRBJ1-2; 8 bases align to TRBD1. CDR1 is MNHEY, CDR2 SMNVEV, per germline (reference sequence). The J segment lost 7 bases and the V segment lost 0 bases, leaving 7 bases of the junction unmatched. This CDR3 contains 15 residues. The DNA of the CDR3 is TGTGCCAGCAGTTTATCTAGACAGGGGAACCGTGGCTACACCTTC. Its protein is CASSLSRQGNRGYTF.

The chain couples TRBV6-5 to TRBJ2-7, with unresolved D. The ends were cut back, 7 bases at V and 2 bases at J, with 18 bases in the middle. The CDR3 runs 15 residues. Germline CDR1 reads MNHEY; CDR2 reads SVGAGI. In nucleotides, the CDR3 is TGTGCCAGCATGCCCCAGCGTTCCCTAACCTACGAGCAGTACTTC. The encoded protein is CASMPQRSLTYEQYF.

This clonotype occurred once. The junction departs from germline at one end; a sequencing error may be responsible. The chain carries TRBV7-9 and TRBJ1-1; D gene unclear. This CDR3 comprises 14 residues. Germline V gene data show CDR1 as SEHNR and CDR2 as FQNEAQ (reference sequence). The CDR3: CASSPKPGNTEDFF. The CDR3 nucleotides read TGTGCCAGCAGCCCCAAACCGGGGAACACTGAAGATTTCTTT.

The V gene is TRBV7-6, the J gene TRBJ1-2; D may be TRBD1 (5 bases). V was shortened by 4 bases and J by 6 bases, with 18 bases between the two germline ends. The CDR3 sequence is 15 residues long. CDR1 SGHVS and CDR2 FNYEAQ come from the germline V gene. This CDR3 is CASSSLPREAHGYTF. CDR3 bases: TGTGCCAGCAGCTCCCTACCCAGGGAGGCTCATGGCTACACCTTC.

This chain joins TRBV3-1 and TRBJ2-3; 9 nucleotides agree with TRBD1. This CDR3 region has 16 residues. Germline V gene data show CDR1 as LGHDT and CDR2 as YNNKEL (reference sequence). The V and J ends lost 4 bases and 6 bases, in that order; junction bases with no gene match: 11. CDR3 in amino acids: CASSRMGTGTRDTQYF. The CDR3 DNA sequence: TGTGCCAGCAGCCGTATGGGGACAGGGACCCGGGATACGCAGTATTTT.

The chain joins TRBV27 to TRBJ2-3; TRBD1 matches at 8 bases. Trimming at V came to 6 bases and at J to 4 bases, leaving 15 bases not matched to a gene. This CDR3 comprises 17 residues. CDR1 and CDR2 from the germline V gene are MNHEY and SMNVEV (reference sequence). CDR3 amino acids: CASRALRGRGLSDTQYF. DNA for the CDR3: TGTGCCAGCAGGGCCTTGCGGGGCAGGGGGCTTTCAGATACGCAGTATTTT.

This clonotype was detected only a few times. CDR3 nucleotide sequence: TGTGCCAGTAGCTCGACAGGGGTCAACTATGGCTACACCTTC. Protein sequence: CASSSTGVNYGYTF. The chain links TRBV19 to TRBJ1-2, with 8 bases that match TRBD1. CDR1 LNHDA and CDR2 SQIVND come from the germline V gene (reference sequence). Losses at the gene ends were 6 bases for V and 2 bases for J; bases not matched to a gene: 5. This CDR3 is built from 14 residues.

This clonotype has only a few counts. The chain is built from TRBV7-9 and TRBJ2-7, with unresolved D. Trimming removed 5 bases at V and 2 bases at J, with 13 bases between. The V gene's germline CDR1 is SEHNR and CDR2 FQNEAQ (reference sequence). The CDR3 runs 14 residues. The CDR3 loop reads CASSPTSVAYEQYF. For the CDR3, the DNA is TGTGCCAGCAGCCCAACCTCAGTCGCCTACGAGCAGTACTTC.

CDR3 in amino acids: CASANPGTGNEQYF. The DNA of the CDR3 is TGTGCTAGTGCGAACCCTGGGACAGGGAACGAGCAGTACTTC. The rearrangement uses TRBV12-5 and TRBJ2-7; TRBD1 matches 9 bases. J was trimmed by 5 bases and V by 7 bases; bases with no gene match: 9. The germline gives CDR1 LGHNT, CDR2 FRNRAP. The CDR3 runs to 14 residues.

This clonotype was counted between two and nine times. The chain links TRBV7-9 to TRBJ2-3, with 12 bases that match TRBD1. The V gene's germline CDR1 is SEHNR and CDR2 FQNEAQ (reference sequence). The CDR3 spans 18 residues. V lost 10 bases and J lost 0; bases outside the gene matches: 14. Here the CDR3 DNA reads TGTGCCACCAAGGCGGGGACAGGGGGCGACACCAGCACAGATACGCAGTATTTT. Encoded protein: CATKAGTGGDTSTDTQYF.

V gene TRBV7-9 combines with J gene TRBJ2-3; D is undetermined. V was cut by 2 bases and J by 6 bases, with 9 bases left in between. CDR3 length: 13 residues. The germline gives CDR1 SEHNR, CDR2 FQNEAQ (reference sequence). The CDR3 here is CASSLRPVDTQYF. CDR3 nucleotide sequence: TGTGCCAGCAGCTTACGCCCGGTGGATACGCAGTATTTT. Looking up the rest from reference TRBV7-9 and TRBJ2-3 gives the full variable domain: DTGVSQNPRHKITKRGQNVTFRCDPISEHNRLYWYRQTLGQGPEFLTYFQNEAQLEKSRLLSDRFSAERPKGSFSTLEIQRTEQGDSAMYLCASSLRPVDTQYFGPGTRLTVL.

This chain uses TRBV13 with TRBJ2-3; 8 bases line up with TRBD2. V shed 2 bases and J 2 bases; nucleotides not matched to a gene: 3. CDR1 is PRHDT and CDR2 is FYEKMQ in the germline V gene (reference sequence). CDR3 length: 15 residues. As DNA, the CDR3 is TGTGCCAGCAGCTTAAGGCGGGGGGCCACAGATACGCAGTATTTT. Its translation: CASSLRRGATDTQYF. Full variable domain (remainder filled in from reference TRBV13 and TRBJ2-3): AAGVIQSPRHLIKEKRETATLKCYPIPRHDTVYWYQQGPGQDPQFLISFYEKMQSDKGSIPDRFSAQQFSDYHSELNMSSLELGDSALYFCASSLRRGATDTQYFGPGTRLTVL.

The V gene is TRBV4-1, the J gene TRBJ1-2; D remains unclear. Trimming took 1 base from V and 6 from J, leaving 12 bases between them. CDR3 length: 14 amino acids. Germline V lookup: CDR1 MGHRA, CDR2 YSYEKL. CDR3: CASSQAAGVDGYTF. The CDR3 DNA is TGCGCCAGCAGCCAAGCGGCCGGGGTTGATGGCTACACCTTC.

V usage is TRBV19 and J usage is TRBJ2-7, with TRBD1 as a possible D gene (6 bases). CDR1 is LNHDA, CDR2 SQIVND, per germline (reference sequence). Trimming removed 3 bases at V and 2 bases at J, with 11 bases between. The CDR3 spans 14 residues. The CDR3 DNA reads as TGTGCCAGTAGTATCGGCAGGGGCCCCTACGAGCAGTACTTC. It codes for CASSIGRGPYEQYF.

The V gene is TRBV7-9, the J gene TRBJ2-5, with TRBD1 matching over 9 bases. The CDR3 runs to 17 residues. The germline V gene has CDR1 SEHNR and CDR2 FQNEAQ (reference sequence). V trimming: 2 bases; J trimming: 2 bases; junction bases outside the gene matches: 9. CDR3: CASSLPKDRGGQETQYF. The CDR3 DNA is TGTGCCAGCAGCTTACCAAAGGACAGGGGAGGACAAGAGACCCAGTACTTC.

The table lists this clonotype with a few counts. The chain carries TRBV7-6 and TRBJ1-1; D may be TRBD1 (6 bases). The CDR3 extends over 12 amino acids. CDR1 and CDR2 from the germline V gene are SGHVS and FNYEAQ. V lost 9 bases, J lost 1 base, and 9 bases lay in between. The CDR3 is CASGGQNTEAFF. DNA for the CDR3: TGTGCCAGTGGGGGCCAGAACACTGAAGCTTTCTTT.

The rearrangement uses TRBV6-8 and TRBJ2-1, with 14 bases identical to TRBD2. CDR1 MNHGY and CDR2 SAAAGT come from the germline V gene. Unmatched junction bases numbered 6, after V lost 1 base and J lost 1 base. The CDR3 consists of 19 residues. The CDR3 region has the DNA TGTGCCAGCAGTTACTGGGGACTAGCGGGAGATGGGTCCTACAATGAGCAGTTCTTC. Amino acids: CASSYWGLAGDGSYNEQFF.

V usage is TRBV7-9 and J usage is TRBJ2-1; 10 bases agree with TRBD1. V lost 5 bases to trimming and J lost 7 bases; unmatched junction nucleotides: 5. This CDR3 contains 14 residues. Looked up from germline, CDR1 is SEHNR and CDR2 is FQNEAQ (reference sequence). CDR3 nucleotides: TGTGCCAGCAGCCGCGGGACAGGGGAGAATGAGCAGTTCTTC. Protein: CASSRGTGENEQFF.

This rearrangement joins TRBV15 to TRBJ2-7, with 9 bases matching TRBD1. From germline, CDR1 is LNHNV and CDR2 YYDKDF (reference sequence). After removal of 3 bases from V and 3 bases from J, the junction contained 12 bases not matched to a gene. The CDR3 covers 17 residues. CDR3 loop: CATSRDRGIGGDYEQYF. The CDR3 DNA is TGTGCCACCAGCAGGGACAGGGGAATAGGCGGGGACTACGAGCAGTACTTC. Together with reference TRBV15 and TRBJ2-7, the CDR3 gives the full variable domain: DAMVIQNPRYQVTQFGKPVTLSCSQTLNHNVMYWYQQKSSQAPKLLFHYYDKDFNNEADTPDNFQSRRPNTSFCFLDIRSPGLGDTAMYLCATSRDRGIGGDYEQYFGPGTRLTVT.

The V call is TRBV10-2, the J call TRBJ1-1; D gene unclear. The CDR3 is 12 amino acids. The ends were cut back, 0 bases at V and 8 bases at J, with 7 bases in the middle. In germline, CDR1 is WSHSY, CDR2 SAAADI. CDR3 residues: CASSESGVEAFF. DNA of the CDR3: TGCGCCAGCAGTGAGTCGGGAGTAGAAGCTTTCTTT.

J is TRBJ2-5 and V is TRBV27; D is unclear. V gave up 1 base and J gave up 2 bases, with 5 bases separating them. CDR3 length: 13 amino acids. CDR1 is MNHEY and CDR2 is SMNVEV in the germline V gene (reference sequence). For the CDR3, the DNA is TGTGCCAGCAGTTTATTAAATCAAGAGACCCAGTACTTC. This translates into CASSLLNQETQYF.

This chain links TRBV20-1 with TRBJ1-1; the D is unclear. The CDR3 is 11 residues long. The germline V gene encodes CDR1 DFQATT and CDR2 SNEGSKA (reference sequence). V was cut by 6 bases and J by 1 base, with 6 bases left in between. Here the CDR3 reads CSARPNTEAFF. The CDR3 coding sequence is TGCAGTGCGAGGCCGAACACTGAAGCTTTCTTT.

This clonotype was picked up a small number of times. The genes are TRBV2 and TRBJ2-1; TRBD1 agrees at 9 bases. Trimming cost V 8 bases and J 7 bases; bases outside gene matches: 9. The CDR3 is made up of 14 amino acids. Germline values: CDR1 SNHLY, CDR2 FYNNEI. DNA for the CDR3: TGTGCCAGCGTACCCGGGACAGGGTGGAATGAGCAGTTCTTC. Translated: CASVPGTGWNEQFF.

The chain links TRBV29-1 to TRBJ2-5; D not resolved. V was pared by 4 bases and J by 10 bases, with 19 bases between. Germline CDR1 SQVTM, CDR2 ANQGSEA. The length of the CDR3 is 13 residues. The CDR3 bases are TGCAGCGTTGCTGTTCCCGCCGCCCAAGACCAGTACTTC. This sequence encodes CSVAVPAAQDQYF.

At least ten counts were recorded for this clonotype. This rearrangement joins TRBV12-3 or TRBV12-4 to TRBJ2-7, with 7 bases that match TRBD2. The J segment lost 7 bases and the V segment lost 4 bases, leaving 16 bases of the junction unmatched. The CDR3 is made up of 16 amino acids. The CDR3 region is CASSWGRASGGIEQYF. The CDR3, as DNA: TGTGCCAGCAGTTGGGGGAGGGCTAGCGGAGGGATTGAGCAGTACTTC.

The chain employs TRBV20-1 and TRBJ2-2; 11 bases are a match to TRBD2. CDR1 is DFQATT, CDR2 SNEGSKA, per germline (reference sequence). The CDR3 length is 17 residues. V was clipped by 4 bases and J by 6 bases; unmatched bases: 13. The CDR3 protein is CSAIELAGDQLPGELFF. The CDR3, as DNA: TGCAGTGCTATTGAACTAGCGGGGGACCAACTGCCCGGGGAGCTGTTTTTT.

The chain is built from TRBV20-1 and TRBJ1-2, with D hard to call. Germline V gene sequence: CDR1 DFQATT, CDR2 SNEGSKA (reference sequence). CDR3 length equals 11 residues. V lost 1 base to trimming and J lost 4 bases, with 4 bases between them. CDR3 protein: CSARVGYGYTF. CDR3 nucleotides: TGCAGTGCTAGAGTAGGCTATGGCTACACCTTC.